The source of this T cell receptor beta chain is a study of shared clonotypes between healthy human individuals. On the study more broadly: Donors were a couple of women and three men aged 18 to 49.

V was pared by 4 bases and J by 1 base, with 8 bases between. This CDR3 is 14 amino acids long. Germline CDR1 SNHLY, CDR2 FYNNEI. Points on this clone: The identical CDR3 is also encoded by other nucleotide sequences in the sample.

Each subset's genomic DNA was shared equally among a number of immunoSEQ plates. This table comes from immunoSEQ multiplex PCR, and its TCRdb copy is limited to in-frame clones, with some not included. The top ten clones hold 1.4% to 1.5% of a sample with about 1 million clones, approximately 72% of them seen once. This sequence originates from a man in his late teens or twenties in good health. The chain carries TRBV2 and TRBJ1-3, with D possibly TRBD1 on 6 matching bases. Sequenced: memory CD4+ T cells sorted from blood. The subset is: CD45RA-negative fraction. The CDR3 spells CASSAGTSGNTIYF. The CDR3 coding sequence is TGTGCCAGCAGTGCTGGGACATCTGGAAACACCATATATTTT.